This TCR beta chain was profiled in a study of cytomegalovirus exposure and HLA in healthy donors. The study ran its PCR with 60 Vbeta and 13 Jbeta primers. Only in-frame clones appear in the TCRdb table, and some are missing; sequencing was by immunoSEQ multiplex PCR. This repertoire includes 150,000 or so clones. CDR1 LGHNT and CDR2 FRNRAP come from the germline V gene. V was cut by 5 bases and J by 0 bases, with 4 bases left in between. CDR3 size: 12 residues. The TCR was taken from a young woman in good health and CMV-seronegative. Sequencing was performed on PBMCs. The chain couples TRBV12-5 to TRBJ1-2; no reliable D call. The CDR3 spells CASGQANYGYTF. CDR3 coding DNA: TGTGCTAGTGGTCAGGCTAACTATGGCTACACCTTC. The whole variable domain, remainder taken from reference TRBV12-5 and TRBJ1-2, is DARVTQTPRHKVTEMGQEVTMRCQPILGHNTVFWYRQTMMQGLELLAYFRNRAPLDDSGMPKDRFSAEMPDATLATLKIQPSEPRDSAVYFCASGQANYGYTFGSGTRLTVV.